The 18 T cell receptor beta chains in this list originate from one sample, sequenced in a study of blood T cell repertoires in COVID-19. Repertoires were generated with immunoSEQ multiplex PCR, while TCRdb's copy carries only in-frame clones and drops some. This sample carries 110,000 or so clones, 70% to 80% of them seen once, and the ten largest clones take around 6.6%. Material for sequencing was peripheral blood. The receptor source for this set is an older man with acute or convalescent COVID-19.

Note on this clone: A read error is possible here, since a much larger clone lies one base away. The rearrangement links TRBV12-3 or TRBV12-4 to TRBJ2-7, with D possibly TRBD1 on 6 matching bases. Between the trimmed V and J ends, which lost 5 bases and 3 bases, there was a span of 8 bases. The CDR3 sequence is 12 residues long. The CDR3 sequence: CASSPRGYEQYF. CDR3 nucleotides: TGTGCCAGCAGTCCCAGGGGCTACGAGCAGTACTTC.

V and J are TRBV9 and TRBJ1-2; a possible D gene is TRBD1 (6 bases). The V end was cut by 0 bases, the J end by 1 base, with 19 bases between. In germline, CDR1 is SGDLS, CDR2 YYNGEE. This CDR3 is built from 18 residues. The CDR3 is CASSVDPGRGDGNYGYTF. The CDR3 bases are TGTGCCAGCAGCGTAGACCCTGGGAGGGGGGACGGTAACTATGGCTACACCTTC. Full variable domain (outside the CDR3, taken from reference TRBV9 and TRBJ1-2): DSGVTQTPKHLITATGQRVTLRCSPRSGDLSVYWYQQSLDQGLQFLIQYYNGEERAKGNILERFSAQQFPDLHSELNLSSLELGDSALYFCASSVDPGRGDGNYGYTFGSGTRLTVV.

The rearrangement links TRBV9 to TRBJ2-1; 7 bases align to TRBD1. Unmatched junction bases numbered 13, after V lost 4 bases and J lost 6 bases. The CDR3 runs 16 residues. Germline values: CDR1 SGDLS, CDR2 YYNGEE. The chain's CDR3 is CASSPPRQGKGNEQFF. CDR3 nucleotide sequence: TGTGCCAGCAGCCCCCCAAGACAGGGCAAGGGCAATGAGCAGTTCTTC.

This clone was recorded a few times. This chain joins TRBV11-2 and TRBJ2-1; 12 nucleotides match TRBD2. The J segment lost 3 bases and the V segment lost 0 bases, leaving 3 bases of the junction unmatched. In germline, CDR1 is SGHAT, CDR2 FQNNGV. The CDR3 consists of 17 residues. The CDR3 is CASSLDGLAGLYNEQFF. The CDR3 nucleotides are TGTGCCAGCAGCTTAGACGGACTAGCGGGGCTCTACAATGAGCAGTTCTTC.

The chain uses TRBV7-9 and TRBJ2-5; 9 bases match TRBD2. This CDR3 has 14 residues. Germline trimming cut 5 bases from V and 0 bases from J; bases unmatched to any gene: 1. CDR1 is SEHNR and CDR2 is FQNEAQ in the germline V gene (reference sequence). The CDR3 DNA is TGTGCCAGCAGCACTAGCGGGTACCAAGAGACCCAGTACTTC. Amino acid sequence: CASSTSGYQETQYF.

The chain carries TRBV7-3 and TRBJ2-2; maybe TRBD2 (5 bases). V was trimmed by 5 bases and J by 0 bases, leaving 10 bases between them. Per germline, CDR1 SGHTA and CDR2 FQGTGA. The CDR3 extends over 15 amino acids. For the CDR3, the DNA is TGTGCCAGCAGCCCTCGGGGAACGAACACCGGGGAGCTGTTTTTT. Amino acid sequence: CASSPRGTNTGELFF.

The V and J genes are TRBV19 and TRBJ2-7; 8 nucleotides match TRBD2. V lost 5 bases to trimming and J lost 1 base; unmatched junction nucleotides: 10. The CDR3 contains 16 residues. Per the germline V gene, CDR1 is LNHDA and CDR2 is SQIVND (reference sequence). The CDR3 DNA reads as TGTGCCAGTAGTCCAGGGACTAGTCGCGGTTCCTACGAGCAGTACTTC. Amino acids: CASSPGTSRGSYEQYF. The full variable domain, rest sourced from reference TRBV19 and TRBJ2-7, is DGGITQSPKYLFRKEGQNVTLSCEQNLNHDAMYWYRQDPGQGLRLIYYSQIVNDFQKGDIAEGYSVSREKKESFPLTVTSAQKNPTAFYLCASSPGTSRGSYEQYFGPGTRLTVT.

V is TRBV4-1 and J is TRBJ2-7; no definite D call. Trimming shortened V by 0 bases and J by 2 bases, and 8 bases separated the two germline ends. The germline gives CDR1 MGHRA, CDR2 YSYEKL. CDR3 length: 14 amino acids. The CDR3 DNA reads as TGCGCCAGCAGCCAAGATGGCCAGACCTACGAGCAGTACTTC. This translates into CASSQDGQTYEQYF.

This clone has a count of ten or more. This specimen includes other DNA sequences encoding the same CDR3. V and J are TRBV10-3 and TRBJ1-5; tentatively, D is TRBD1 (5 bases). The CDR3 contains 14 residues. The V gene's germline CDR1 is ENHRY and CDR2 SYGVKD. V was trimmed by 3 bases and J by 6 bases, leaving 12 bases between them. CDR3 DNA: TGTGCCATCAGTGATGGGAGGGGCGGTCAGCCCCAGCATTTT. Amino acids: CAISDGRGGQPQHF.

V gene TRBV7-2 combines with J gene TRBJ2-3, with 9 bases that match TRBD2. V was clipped by 1 base and J by 2 bases; unmatched bases: 13. Germline CDR1 and CDR2: SGHTA and FQGNSA. The CDR3 is 19 residues long. The CDR3 region is CASSLGVWKRGVNTDTQYF. The CDR3 DNA is TGTGCCAGCAGCTTAGGCGTCTGGAAGCGGGGGGTAAACACAGATACGCAGTATTTT.

J is TRBJ2-7 and V is TRBV29-1, with D perhaps being TRBD1 or TRBD2 (5 bases each). In germline, CDR1 is SQVTM, CDR2 ANQGSEA. There are 13 residues in the CDR3. Trimming cost V 7 bases and J 0 bases, with 13 bases left between them. CDR3 sequence: CSGGTGSSYEQYF. The CDR3 DNA reads as TGCAGCGGGGGGACGGGAAGCTCCTACGAGCAGTACTTC.

The gene calls are TRBV30 and TRBJ2-1, with 14 bases identical to TRBD2. Germline assignment: CDR1 GTSNPN and CDR2 SVGIG (reference sequence). CDR3 length: 15 residues. The J segment lost 7 bases and the V segment lost 1 base, leaving 3 bases of the junction unmatched. The CDR3 protein is CAWSDGTSGGNEQFF. In DNA, the CDR3 is TGTGCCTGGAGTGACGGGACTAGCGGGGGTAATGAGCAGTTCTTC.

The chain is built from TRBV5-1 and TRBJ2-1; 11 bases fit TRBD2. V gave up 4 bases and J gave up 3 bases; unmatched junction bases: 3. Germline CDR1 and CDR2: SGHRS and YFSETQ. The CDR3 totals 15 residues. The CDR3 sequence: CASSQGTSGYNEQFF. The CDR3 bases are TGCGCCAGCAGCCAGGGGACTAGCGGCTACAATGAGCAGTTCTTC. Full variable domain (missing parts from reference TRBV5-1 and TRBJ2-1): KAGVTQTPRYLIKTRGQQVTLSCSPISGHRSVSWYQQTPGQGLQFLFEYFSETQRNKGNFPGRFSGRQFSNSRSEMNVSTLELGDSALYLCASSQGTSGYNEQFFGPGTRLTVL.

The chain links TRBV27 to TRBJ2-3; tentatively, D is TRBD2 (5 bases). This CDR3 comprises 14 residues. From germline, CDR1 is MNHEY and CDR2 SMNVEV (reference sequence). Trimming took off 3 bases at V and 6 bases at J, with 13 bases between the two ends. CDR3: CASSFAGVWDTQYF. CDR3 nucleotides: TGTGCCAGCAGTTTTGCCGGGGTGTGGGATACGCAGTATTTT.

CDR3 DNA sequence: TGCGCCAGCAGTGGGAGGACAGGGGGCAGAACTGAAGCTTTCTTT. This translates into CASSGRTGGRTEAFF. V gene TRBV10-2 combines with J gene TRBJ1-1; 11 bases map to TRBD1. The germline V gene encodes CDR1 WSHSY and CDR2 SAAADI. The V and J ends lost 4 bases and 5 bases, in that order; junction bases with no gene match: 6. The CDR3 covers 15 residues.

CDR3 loop: CASSLSRRYNEQFF. The CDR3 DNA follows: TGTGCCAGCAGCTTGAGTAGGCGGTACAATGAGCAGTTCTTC. The chain couples TRBV11-3 to TRBJ2-1, with D hard to call. This CDR3 spans 14 amino acids. The germline V gene has CDR1 SGHNT and CDR2 YENEEA. The V end lost 3 bases, the J end lost 4 bases, and 10 bases lay between the germline ends.

This sequence joins TRBV11-3 and TRBJ2-2; TRBD2 aligns across 7 bases. Trimming took 0 bases from V and 3 from J; bases not matched to a gene: 10. The CDR3 sequence is 18 residues long. Per the germline V gene, CDR1 is SGHNT and CDR2 is YENEEA. CDR3 sequence reads: CASSLDLKGRADTGELFF. DNA for the CDR3: TGTGCCAGCAGCTTAGATCTCAAAGGGAGGGCCGACACCGGGGAGCTGTTTTTT. Drawing the rest from reference TRBV11-3 and TRBJ2-2, the complete variable domain is EAGVVQSPRYKIIEKKQPVAFWCNPISGHNTLYWYLQNLGQGPELLIRYENEEAVDDSQLPKDRFSAERLKGVDSTLKIQPAELGDSAVYLCASSLDLKGRADTGELFFGEGSRLTVL.

The chain combines TRBV5-5 with TRBJ1-6; 8 bases align to TRBD1. Losses at the gene ends were 4 bases for V and 9 bases for J; bases not matched to a gene: 6. The germline V gene encodes CDR1 SGHKS and CDR2 YYEKEE (reference sequence). CDR3 length: 14 amino acids. The CDR3 sequence is CASSPGQVVSPLHF. The CDR3 nucleotides read TGTGCCAGCAGCCCGGGACAGGTAGTTTCACCCCTCCACTTT.